Below are 3 T cell receptor beta chains sequenced from a single sample in a study of OX40 agonist ivuxolimab in advanced cancers. Profiled with immunoSEQ multiplex PCR; TCRdb holds only in-frame clones, not every one. The repertoire consists of about 70,000 clones, with about 94% occurring once and the leading ten covering about 8.3%. The sample here was CD4+ or CD8+ T cells sorted from blood, taken in a trial of the OX40 agonist ivuxolimab. The origin of the receptors is an adult with an advanced solid tumor such as melanoma, head and neck, liver or kidney cancer.

For this clone: One end of the junction varies from germline; a read error may be responsible. V is TRBV5-1 and J is TRBJ1-1, with unresolved D. This CDR3 has 11 residues. Germline V CDR1 and CDR2: SGHRS, YFSETQ. The CDR3 loop is CASRLGFEAFF. The CDR3 DNA follows: TGCGCCAGCAGATTGGGATTCGAAGCTTTCTTT. Filled out from reference TRBV5-1 and TRBJ1-1, the complete variable domain reads KAGVTQTPRYLIKTRGQQVTLSCSPISGHRSVSWYQQTPGQGLQFLFEYFSETQRNKGNFPGRFSGRQFSNSRSEMNVSTLELGDSALYLCASRLGFEAFFGQGTRLTVV.

The J gene is TRBJ2-2, the V gene TRBV27; 7 positions match TRBD2. Germline assignment: CDR1 MNHEY and CDR2 SMNVEV (reference sequence). The CDR3 contains 13 residues. The V and J ends lost 2 bases and 7 bases, in that order; junction bases with no gene match: 1. The CDR3 DNA reads TGTGCCAGCAGTTTAGGGGAGGGCGGGGAGCTGTTTTTT. This codes for CASSLGEGGELFF.

The chain employs TRBV7-9 and TRBJ2-7; 8 nucleotides agree with TRBD1. Germline loops: CDR1 SEHNR, CDR2 FQNEAQ (reference sequence). Trimming cost V 5 bases and J 6 bases; bases outside gene matches: 6. The CDR3 has 13 amino acids. The CDR3 sequence is CASSTGTGFEQYF. CDR3 coding DNA: TGTGCCAGCAGCACCGGGACAGGTTTCGAGCAGTACTTC. The variable domain in full, with the rest retrieved from reference TRBV7-9 and TRBJ2-7, is DTGVSQNPRHKITKRGQNVTFRCDPISEHNRLYWYRQTLGQGPEFLTYFQNEAQLEKSRLLSDRFSAERPKGSFSTLEIQRTEQGDSAMYLCASSTGTGFEQYFGPGTRLTVT.